Presented here are 19 T cell receptor beta chains from one specimen sequenced in a study of T cell responses to AZD1222 COVID-19 vaccine. Profiling relied on immunoSEQ multiplex PCR, and the TCRdb table lists in-frame clones only, not all of them. The sample shows 95,000 to 100,000 clones, about 86% of them seen only once. The specimen was peripheral blood, collected on day 0 of AZD1222 vaccination. These receptors all stem from an adult in good health.

This clone was picked up a small number of times. The chain couples TRBV7-2 to TRBJ1-2; D unresolved. Trimming cost V 5 bases and J 4 bases, with 11 bases left between them. The CDR3 contains 13 residues. Germline loops: CDR1 SGHTA, CDR2 FQGNSA. CDR3 in amino acids: CASSPEVLYGYTF. The DNA of the CDR3 is TGTGCCAGCAGCCCTGAGGTTCTCTATGGCTACACCTTC.

The chain links TRBV29-1 to TRBJ1-2, with 8 bases that match TRBD1. Trimming at V came to 4 bases and at J to 3 bases, leaving 10 bases not matched to a gene. Germline-derived CDR1 and CDR2 are SQVTM and ANQGSEA. The CDR3 is 15 residues long. CDR3 DNA sequence: TGCAGCGTTGGCCTCACAGGGGGAATAGACTATGGCTACACCTTC. Translation gives CSVGLTGGIDYGYTF.

V usage is TRBV12-3 or TRBV12-4 and J usage is TRBJ1-1; TRBD1 matches at 9 bases. The CDR3 covers 13 residues. Trimming cost V 3 bases and J 10 bases; bases outside gene matches: 6. CDR3 in DNA: TGTGCCAGCAGTTTGGGACAGGGAGCTGGAGCTTTCTTT. It codes for CASSLGQGAGAFF.

The chain has TRBV6-4 and TRBJ2-1; TRBD2 matches 11 bases. The CDR3 loop spans 15 amino acids. V lost 5 bases, J lost 3 bases, and 3 bases stayed unmatched. Germline loops: CDR1 MRHNA, CDR2 SNTAGT. CDR3 loop: CASSPLAGDYNEQFF. DNA of the CDR3: TGTGCCAGCAGTCCACTAGCGGGGGACTACAATGAGCAGTTCTTC.

This chain joins TRBV28 and TRBJ2-7; no firm D call. Per germline, CDR1 MDHEN and CDR2 SYDVKM. The ends were cut back, 5 bases at V and 2 bases at J, with 10 bases in the middle. The CDR3 contains 13 residues. Here the CDR3 DNA reads TGTGCCAGCAGTCTCCAGATGGCCTACGAGCAGTACTTC. This encodes CASSLQMAYEQYF.

The V gene is TRBV30, the J gene TRBJ2-2; tentative D call: TRBD1 (6 bases). The germline CDR1 and CDR2 sequences are GTSNPN and SVGIG (reference sequence). Trimming removed 2 bases at V and 8 bases at J, with 9 bases between. The CDR3 spans 12 residues. The CDR3 spells CAWSTGSGELFF. CDR3 coding DNA: TGTGCCTGGAGTACAGGGTCGGGGGAGCTGTTTTTT.

The J gene is TRBJ1-2, the V gene TRBV18; perhaps TRBD1 as D (5 bases). This CDR3 is built from 19 residues. V lost 1 base, J lost 3 bases, and 24 bases lay in between. Germline values: CDR1 KGHSH, CDR2 LQKENI. DNA for the CDR3: TGTGCCAGCTCACCACTGGGCCAGGGAGAGAGCAGGAGAGACTATGGCTACACCTTC. Residues: CASSPLGQGESRRDYGYTF.

This chain joins TRBV5-4 and TRBJ2-5; 8 bases agree with TRBD2. V was clipped by 6 bases and J by 4 bases; unmatched bases: 8. The CDR3 sequence is 14 residues long. Germline V gene lookup returns CDR1 SGHNT and CDR2 YYREEE (reference sequence). The CDR3 is CASTGAGEVETQYF. In DNA form, the CDR3 reads TGTGCCAGCACCGGAGCGGGAGAGGTAGAGACCCAGTACTTC.

J is TRBJ1-2 and V is TRBV6-5; 9 bases are a match to TRBD1. The CDR3 sequence is 15 residues long. V lost 6 bases, J lost 1 base, and 6 bases stayed unmatched. Germline CDR1 is MNHEY and CDR2 is SVGAGI. The CDR3 DNA follows: TGTGCCAGCAGCCTGGGACAGGGTATTAACTATGGCTACACCTTC. This gives the protein CASSLGQGINYGYTF.

This clone was picked up a small number of times. Other DNA sequences from this sample encode an identical CDR3 as well. V is TRBV7-2 and J is TRBJ1-6; D remains unclear. The CDR3 spans 14 residues. V lost 3 bases, J lost 5 bases, and 8 bases lay in between. The germline V gene has CDR1 SGHTA and CDR2 FQGNSA. The CDR3 bases are TGTGCCAGCAGCTTGGCACGGGATAATTCACCCCTCCACTTT. Translated, it gives CASSLARDNSPLHF.

The chain recombines TRBV7-3 with TRBJ1-6; possibly TRBD1 for D (5 bases). V lost 4 bases, J lost 6 bases, and 13 bases lay in between. CDR3 size: 15 residues. The germline gives CDR1 SGHTA, CDR2 FQGTGA. CDR3 nucleotides: TGTGCCAGCAGCTCCTCAGGGACTCCTAATTCACCCCTCCACTTT. Translation: CASSSSGTPNSPLHF.

The V call is TRBV28, the J call TRBJ2-7; D remains ambiguous. The DNA matches TRBJ2-5 better at its end, which makes the J call doubtful. This CDR3 comprises 11 residues. Germline V gene data show CDR1 as MDHEN and CDR2 as SYDVKM. DNA of the CDR3: TGTGCCAGCAGCACTCCCACGACCCAGTACTTC. Translating gives CASSTPTTQYF.

The chain recombines TRBV5-1 with TRBJ1-2, with D maybe TRBD1 (5 bases). V shed 2 bases and J shed 8 bases, with 19 bases lying between them. Germline CDR1 is SGHRS and CDR2 is YFSETQ. This CDR3 has 15 residues. This CDR3 reads CASSLSGKTSGGYTF. The CDR3 nucleotides read TGCGCCAGCAGCTTATCAGGGAAAACCTCAGGCGGCTACACCTTC.

The V gene is TRBV9, the J gene TRBJ1-3; 9 bases are a match to TRBD1. CDR3 length: 16 amino acids. J gave up 0 bases and V 0 bases, and 1 base lay outside the gene matches. The germline V gene encodes CDR1 SGDLS and CDR2 YYNGEE. CDR3 residues: CASSVAQGASGNTIYF. In DNA, the CDR3 is TGTGCCAGCAGCGTAGCACAGGGGGCCTCTGGAAACACCATATATTTT.

J is TRBJ2-6 and V is TRBV4-3, with TRBD1 matching over 8 bases. Germline CDR1 LGHNA, CDR2 YSLEER. CDR3 size: 17 residues. V was clipped by 2 bases and J by 2 bases; unmatched bases: 5. This chain's CDR3 is CASSQRPRGPGANVLTF. The CDR3, as DNA: TGCGCCAGCAGCCAAAGGCCCAGGGGGCCTGGGGCCAACGTCCTGACTTTC.

The chain couples TRBV9 to TRBJ2-1, with D maybe TRBD2 (5 bases). Germline V gene data show CDR1 as SGDLS and CDR2 as YYNGEE. This CDR3 has 16 amino acids. V lost 0 bases, J lost 1 base, and 11 bases lay in between. CDR3 nucleotide sequence: TGTGCCAGCAGCGTAGGACCGGGAAAATCCTACAATGAGCAGTTCTTC. Its translation is CASSVGPGKSYNEQFF.

This chain joins TRBV5-4 and TRBJ2-7; D may be TRBD1 (5 bases). Trimming took off 0 bases at V and 3 bases at J, with 10 bases between the two ends. The V gene's germline CDR1 is SGHNT and CDR2 YYREEE (reference sequence). There are 14 residues in the CDR3. CDR3 bases: TGTGCCAGCAGCTTGGACACAGGCCTCTACGAGCAGTACTTC. This translates into CASSLDTGLYEQYF.

The J gene is TRBJ1-1, the V gene TRBV5-1; D is possibly TRBD1 (5 bases). CDR1 and CDR2 from the germline V gene are SGHRS and YFSETQ. V was shortened by 4 bases and J by 4 bases, with 17 bases between the two germline ends. The CDR3 runs to 15 residues. The CDR3 spells CASSLGTGHFTEAFF. The CDR3 DNA is TGCGCCAGCAGCCTTGGAACAGGCCATTTCACTGAAGCTTTCTTT.

This clone was found a few times. The chain uses TRBV6-5 and TRBJ1-4; possible D gene TRBD1, 6 bases. The CDR3 has 15 residues. Trimming cost V 5 bases and J 8 bases, with 18 bases left between them. Germline loops: CDR1 MNHEY, CDR2 SVGAGI. CDR3 in amino acids: CASSRTVRTYEKLFF. The CDR3 bases are TGTGCCAGCAGTAGGACAGTTAGGACCTACGAAAAACTGTTTTTT.